This TCR beta chain was recorded in a study of blood T cell repertoires in COVID-19 (dated by TCRdb to 2019 to 2021). In the study overall: The collaborator samples originated in the United States, Italy and Spain and spanned the acute and convalescent phases of COVID-19. The material from the prospective study consisted of cDNA or gDNA derived from T cells, B-cell-depleted T cells, or PBMCs. Subjects who had been exposed to COVID-19, were actively infected with it, or had recovered from it provided the deeply sampled blood TCRbeta repertoires that made up the dataset. A freely available public database, intended as a resource for researchers studying the immune response to SARS-CoV-2, is where the repertoires were released. The samples were drawn from the first 160 participants of the ongoing ImmuneRACE study and from 1,254 subjects provided by 6 global collaborators. Nearly every sample came with metadata listing a de-identified subject ID, COVID-19 status, age in years and sex. Where available, HLA class I and class II types were taken from metadata supplied by the sample provider and were not determined by assay-based typing. Overall study results and their limits: The quantity of clinical and demographic metadata differed by source and by participant and was supplied without curation.

Note on this clone: This receptor's antigen is unknown. No base qualities exist here, and no much larger clone lies one base off it.

TCRbeta CDR3 regions were amplified from genomic DNA using the immunoSEQ Assay, a bias-controlled multiplex PCR. On the authors' methods: Within the assay, amplification of reference gene primers was used to estimate how many nucleated cells each sample contained. Sequence reads were collapsed and filtered to measure the absolute abundance of every unique TCRbeta CDR3 rearrangement. Productive Simpson clonality was computed per sample as the square root of Simpson's diversity index over productive rearrangements. The immuneACCESS repertoire file appears here via TCRdb, limited to in-frame rearrangements. These files lack a portion of the clones; in checked studies, under half of the deficit traces to unresolved V genes, and the cause of the others is not known. Clone size and V and J calls were adopted from that table, with D and trimming inferred from the DNA. The table for this sample lists hundreds of thousands of clones; approximately 90% of them were counted only once. The ten top clones hold roughly 7.8% of the sample.

Another Seattle source contributed samples from volunteer blood donors who had recovered from COVID-19. Each collaborating institution followed its own protocols to collect whole blood in K2EDTA tubes. Collaborator samples were shipped for TCRbeta analysis as frozen whole blood, isolated PBMCs, or DNA extracted from either sample type. Including the terminal cysteine and phenylalanine, the CDR3 comprises 15 residues. Of all the DNA, just the CDR3 is kept, 45 bases in frame from base 1. Germline trimming: 1 base from V, 3 bases from J; junction bases outside gene matches: 2. The germline V gene provides CDR1 SGHNT and CDR2 YENEEA.

Input material: peripheral blood. The chain is assembled from TRBV11-3 and TRBJ2-1; 8 junctional bases match TRBD2. The receptor was derived from a man in his fifties or sixties who had recovered from COVID-19. The sequenced DNA: TGTGCCAGCAGCTTAGCGGGGGGGCGCTACAATGAGCAGTTCTTC. Its protein product is CASSLAGGRYNEQFF.